This T cell receptor beta chain came from a study of blood T cell repertoires in COVID-19. Study information: The samples span acute and convalescent COVID-19 from the United States, Italy and Spain.

The CDR3 contains 14 residues. Germline loops: CDR1 MDHEN, CDR2 SYDVKM. The ends were cut back, 1 base at V and 6 bases at J, with 13 bases in the middle. Authors' data handling: Estimated nucleated cell counts came from reference gene primer amplification. The repertoire was sequenced with immunoSEQ multiplex PCR; TCRdb's copy has only in-frame clones and lacks some. That table gives V, J and clone size, and the DNA gave D and trimming. The repertoire holds about 100,000 clones, with around 88% as singletons. The specimen sequenced was peripheral blood. The TCR sequence derives from an older man with active or convalescent COVID-19. This chain joins TRBV28 and TRBJ2-7; D is ambiguous. CDR3 amino acids: CASSLSILSGEQYF. The DNA for the CDR3 is TGTGCCAGCAGTTTATCGATACTGTCTGGCGAGCAGTACTTC.